This TCR beta chain originates from a study of T cell changes during pregnancy in multiple sclerosis. The CDR3 spans 15 residues. The V segment lost 3 bases and the J segment 5 bases; nucleotides outside the gene matches: 7. Per germline, CDR1 MRHNA and CDR2 SNTAGT. Method: immunoSEQ multiplex PCR; TCRdb's copy keeps in-frame clones and lacks some. Among about 20,000 clones, approximately 90% were seen once, and the ten largest hold 20%. This clone was detected a few times. The sample was CD8+ T cells from peripheral blood mononuclear cells, taken after pregnancy. The chain links TRBV6-4 to TRBJ2-3; 8 positions agree with TRBD1. This clonotype originated in a female donor in good health, enrolled as a control in a pregnancy study. CDR3 sequence: CASSDQQGDLDTQYF. The CDR3 DNA is TGTGCCAGCAGTGATCAACAGGGGGATTTAGATACGCAGTATTTT.